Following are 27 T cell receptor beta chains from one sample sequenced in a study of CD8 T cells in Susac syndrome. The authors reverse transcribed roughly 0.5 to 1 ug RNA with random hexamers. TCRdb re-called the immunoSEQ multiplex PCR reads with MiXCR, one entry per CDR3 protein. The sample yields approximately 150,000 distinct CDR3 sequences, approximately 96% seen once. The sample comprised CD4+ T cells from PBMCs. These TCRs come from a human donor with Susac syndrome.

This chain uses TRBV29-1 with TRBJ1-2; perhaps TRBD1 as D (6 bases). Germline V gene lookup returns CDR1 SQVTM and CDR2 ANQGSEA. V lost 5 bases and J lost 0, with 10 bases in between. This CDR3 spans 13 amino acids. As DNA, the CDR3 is TGCAGCGTTAAGGGGGAAGCTAACTATGGCTACACCTTC. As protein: CSVKGEANYGYTF. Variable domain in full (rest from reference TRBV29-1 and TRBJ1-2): SAVISQKPSRDICQRGTSLTIQCQVDSQVTMMFWYRQQPGQSLTLIATANQGSEATYESGFVIDKFPISRPNLTFSTLTVSNMSPEDSSIYLCSVKGEANYGYTFGSGTRLTVV.

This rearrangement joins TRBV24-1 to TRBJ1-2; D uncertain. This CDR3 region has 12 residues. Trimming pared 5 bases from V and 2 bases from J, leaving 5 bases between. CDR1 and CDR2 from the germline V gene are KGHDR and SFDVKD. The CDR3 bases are TGTGCCACCAGTGCCAGGAACTATGGCTACACCTTC. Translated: CATSARNYGYTF.

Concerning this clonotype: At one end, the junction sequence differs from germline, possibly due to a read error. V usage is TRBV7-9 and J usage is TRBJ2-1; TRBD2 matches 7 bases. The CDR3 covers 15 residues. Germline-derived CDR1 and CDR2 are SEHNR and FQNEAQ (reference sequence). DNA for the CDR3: TGTGCCAGCAGCCTAGCGGAAAGCTCCTACAATGAGCAGTTCTTC. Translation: CASSLAESSYNEQFF.

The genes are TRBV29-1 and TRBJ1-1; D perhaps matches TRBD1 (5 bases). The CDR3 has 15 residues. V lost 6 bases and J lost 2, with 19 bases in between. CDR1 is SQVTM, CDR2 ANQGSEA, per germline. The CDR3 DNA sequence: TGCAGCGTACGATACGAATCGGACAAAAACACTGAAGCTTTCTTT. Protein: CSVRYESDKNTEAFF.

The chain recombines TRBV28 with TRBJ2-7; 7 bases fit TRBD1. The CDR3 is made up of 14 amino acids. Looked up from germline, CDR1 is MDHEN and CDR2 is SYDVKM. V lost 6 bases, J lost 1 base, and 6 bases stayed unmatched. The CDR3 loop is CASRSSGQSYEQYF. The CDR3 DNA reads TGTGCCAGCAGGTCCTCGGGACAGTCCTACGAGCAGTACTTC.

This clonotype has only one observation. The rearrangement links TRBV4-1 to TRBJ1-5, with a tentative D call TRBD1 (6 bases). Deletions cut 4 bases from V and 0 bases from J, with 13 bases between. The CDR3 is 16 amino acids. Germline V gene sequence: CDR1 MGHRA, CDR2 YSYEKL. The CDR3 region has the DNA TGCGCCAGCAGCCGGGGACATTCTATTAGCAATCAGCCCCAGCATTTT. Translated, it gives CASSRGHSISNQPQHF.

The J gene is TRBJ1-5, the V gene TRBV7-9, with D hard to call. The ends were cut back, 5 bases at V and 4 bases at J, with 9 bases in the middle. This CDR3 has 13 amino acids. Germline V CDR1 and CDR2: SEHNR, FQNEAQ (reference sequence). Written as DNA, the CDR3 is TGTGCCAGCAGCCGGACGGATAATCAGCCCCAGCATTTT. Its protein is CASSRTDNQPQHF. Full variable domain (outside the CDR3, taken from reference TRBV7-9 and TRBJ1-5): DTGVSQNPRHKITKRGQNVTFRCDPISEHNRLYWYRQTLGQGPEFLTYFQNEAQLEKSRLLSDRFSAERPKGSFSTLEIQRTEQGDSAMYLCASSRTDNQPQHFGDGTRLSIL.

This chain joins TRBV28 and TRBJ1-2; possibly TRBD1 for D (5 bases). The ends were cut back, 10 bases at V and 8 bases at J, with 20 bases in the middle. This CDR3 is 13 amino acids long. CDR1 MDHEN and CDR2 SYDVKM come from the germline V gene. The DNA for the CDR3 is TGTGCCACCGCAGGGCCCAGGGCGGGCGGCTACACCTTC. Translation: CATAGPRAGGYTF.

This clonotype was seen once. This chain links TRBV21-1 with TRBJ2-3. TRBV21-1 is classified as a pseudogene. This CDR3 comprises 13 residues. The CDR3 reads CASSNQRADTQYF. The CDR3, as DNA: TGTGCCAGCAGCAACCAAAGGGCAGATACGCAGTATTTT.

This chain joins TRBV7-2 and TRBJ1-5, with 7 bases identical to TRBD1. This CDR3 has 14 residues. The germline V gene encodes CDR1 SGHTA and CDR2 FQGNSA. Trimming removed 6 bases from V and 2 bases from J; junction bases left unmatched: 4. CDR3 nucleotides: TGTGCCAGCAGACCCGGGACAGGCAATCAGCCCCAGCATTTT. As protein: CASRPGTGNQPQHF.

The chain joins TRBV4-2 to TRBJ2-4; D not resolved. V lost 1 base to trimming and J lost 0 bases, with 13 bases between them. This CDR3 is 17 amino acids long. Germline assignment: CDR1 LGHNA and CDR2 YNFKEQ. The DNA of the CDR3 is TGTGCCAGCAGCCAAGGGATCGTTCGGATAGCCAAAAACATTCAGTACTTC. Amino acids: CASSQGIVRIAKNIQYF.

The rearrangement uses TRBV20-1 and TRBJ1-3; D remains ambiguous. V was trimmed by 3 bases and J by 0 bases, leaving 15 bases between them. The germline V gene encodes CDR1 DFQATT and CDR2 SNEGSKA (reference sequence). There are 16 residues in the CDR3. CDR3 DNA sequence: TGCAGTGCTAGCGCCCCTCCGGGAACCTCTGGAAACACCATATATTTT. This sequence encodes CSASAPPGTSGNTIYF.

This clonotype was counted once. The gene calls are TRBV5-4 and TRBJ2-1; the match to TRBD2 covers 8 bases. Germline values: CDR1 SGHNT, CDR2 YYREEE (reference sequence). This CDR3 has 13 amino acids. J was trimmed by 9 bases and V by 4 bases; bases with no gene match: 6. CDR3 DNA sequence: TGTGCCAGCAGCGAGCGGGAGTGGGGTGAGCAGTTCTTC. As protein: CASSEREWGEQFF.

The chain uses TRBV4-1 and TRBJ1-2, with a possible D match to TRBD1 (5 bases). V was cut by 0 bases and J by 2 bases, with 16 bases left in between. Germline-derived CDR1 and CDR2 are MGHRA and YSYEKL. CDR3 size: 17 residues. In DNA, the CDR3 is TGCGCCAGCAGCCAAGATGGGGGGGATACTATCAACTATGGCTACACCTTC. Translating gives CASSQDGGDTINYGYTF.

In nucleotides, the CDR3 is TGTGCCAGCTCACTCCCTACGAACACTGAAGCTTTCTTT. This codes for CASSLPTNTEAFF. This sequence joins TRBV18 and TRBJ1-1; unclear D gene. Trimming pared 4 bases from V and 1 base from J, leaving 7 bases between. Germline lookup yields CDR1 KGHSH and CDR2 LQKENI. This CDR3 has 13 amino acids.

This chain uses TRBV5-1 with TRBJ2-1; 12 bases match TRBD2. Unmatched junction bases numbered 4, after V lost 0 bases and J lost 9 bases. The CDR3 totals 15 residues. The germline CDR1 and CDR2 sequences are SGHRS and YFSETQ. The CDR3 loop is CASSLEGLAGAEQFF. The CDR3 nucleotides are TGCGCCAGCAGCTTGGAGGGACTAGCGGGTGCTGAGCAGTTCTTC.

The CDR3 nucleotides are TGTGCCAGCAGCTTGATGATAGGACTCTACTACGAGCAGTACTTC. Protein product: CASSLMIGLYYEQYF. The V call is TRBV5-6, the J call TRBJ2-7; a weak D match, TRBD2 (5 bases). V lost 1 base, J lost 3 bases, and 14 bases lay in between. Germline CDR1 is SGHDT and CDR2 is YYEEEE. This CDR3 has 15 amino acids.

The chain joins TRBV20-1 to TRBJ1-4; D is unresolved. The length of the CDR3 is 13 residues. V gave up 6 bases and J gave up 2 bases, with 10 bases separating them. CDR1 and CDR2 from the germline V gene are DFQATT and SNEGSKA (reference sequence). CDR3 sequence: CSARRPTNEKLFF. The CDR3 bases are TGCAGTGCACGCAGGCCGACTAATGAAAAACTGTTTTTT.

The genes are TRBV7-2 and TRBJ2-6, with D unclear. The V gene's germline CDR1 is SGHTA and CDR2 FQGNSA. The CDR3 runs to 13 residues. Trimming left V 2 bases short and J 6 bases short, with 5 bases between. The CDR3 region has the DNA TGTGCCAGCAGCTTACTGGAGGCCAACGTCCTGACTTTC. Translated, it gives CASSLLEANVLTF.

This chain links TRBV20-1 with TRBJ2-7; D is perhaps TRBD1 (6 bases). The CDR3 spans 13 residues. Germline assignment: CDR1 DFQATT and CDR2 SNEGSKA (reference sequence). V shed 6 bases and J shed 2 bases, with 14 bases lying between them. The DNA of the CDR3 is TGCAGTGCCCCGGACAGTTTCACCTACGAGCAGTACTTC. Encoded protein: CSAPDSFTYEQYF.

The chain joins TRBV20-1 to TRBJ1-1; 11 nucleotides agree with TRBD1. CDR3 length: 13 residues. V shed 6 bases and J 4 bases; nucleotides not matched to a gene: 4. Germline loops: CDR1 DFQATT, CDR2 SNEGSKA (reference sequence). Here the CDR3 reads CSAVGTGGTEAFF. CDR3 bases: TGCAGTGCGGTCGGGACAGGGGGCACTGAAGCTTTCTTT.

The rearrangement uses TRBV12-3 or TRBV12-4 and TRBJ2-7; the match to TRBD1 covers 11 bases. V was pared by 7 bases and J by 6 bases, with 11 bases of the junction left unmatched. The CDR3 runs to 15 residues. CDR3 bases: TGTGCCAGCACTAAAAGGGACAGGGGGGTTGGCGAGCAGTACTTC. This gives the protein CASTKRDRGVGEQYF.

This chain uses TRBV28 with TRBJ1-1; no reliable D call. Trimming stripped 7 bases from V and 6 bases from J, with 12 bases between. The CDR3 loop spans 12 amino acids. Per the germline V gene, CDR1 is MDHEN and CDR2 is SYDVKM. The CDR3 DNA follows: TGTGCCAGCACGACGGGTACGGCTGAAGCTTTCTTT. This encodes CASTTGTAEAFF.

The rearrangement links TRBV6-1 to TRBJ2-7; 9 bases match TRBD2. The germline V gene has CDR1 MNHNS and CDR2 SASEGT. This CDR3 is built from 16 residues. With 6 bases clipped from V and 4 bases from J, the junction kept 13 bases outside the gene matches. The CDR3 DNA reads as TGTGCCAGCAGGGAGTTTCTAGCGGGGTCCGTTTACGAGCAGTACTTC. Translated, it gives CASREFLAGSVYEQYF.

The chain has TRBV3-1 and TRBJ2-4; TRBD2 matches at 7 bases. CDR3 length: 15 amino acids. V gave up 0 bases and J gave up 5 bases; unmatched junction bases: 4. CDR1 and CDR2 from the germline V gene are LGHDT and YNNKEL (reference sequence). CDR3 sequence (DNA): TGTGCCAGCAGCCAAGATCGCGGGGGAGAAAACATTCAGTACTTC. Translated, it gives CASSQDRGGENIQYF.

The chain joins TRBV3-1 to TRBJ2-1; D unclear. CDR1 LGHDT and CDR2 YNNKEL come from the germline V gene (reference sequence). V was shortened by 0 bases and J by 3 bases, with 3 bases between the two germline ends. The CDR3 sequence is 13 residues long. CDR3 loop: CASSQDLYNEQFF. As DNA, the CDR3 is TGTGCCAGCAGCCAAGACCTCTACAATGAGCAGTTCTTC.

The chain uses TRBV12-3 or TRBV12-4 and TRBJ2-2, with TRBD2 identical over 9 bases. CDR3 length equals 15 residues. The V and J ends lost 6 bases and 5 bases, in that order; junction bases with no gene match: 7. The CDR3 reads CASRHRLAETGELFF. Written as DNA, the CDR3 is TGTGCCAGCAGACACAGACTAGCGGAAACCGGGGAGCTGTTTTTT.